The subject of this entry is one TCR beta chain. Its specificity is unknown. These data come from a study of stem cell transplantation in POMP-related autoinflammatory disease. On the study more broadly: Defective thymoproteasomes were hypothesized to impair CD8+ T-cell positive selection.

Profiled with immunoSEQ multiplex PCR; TCRdb holds only in-frame clones, not every one. This sample has about 32,000 clones, with 85% to 90% found just once. The V gene end was trimmed by 6 bases and the J gene end by 6 bases; junction bases not matched to a gene: 5. The V gene's germline CDR1 is MNHNS and CDR2 SASEGT. The CDR3 extends over 14 amino acids. Regarding the study as a whole: PRAID patients trended toward lower TRB diversity and higher clonality in all analyzed T-cell subsets. Unique TRB V-J gene pairings were limited in number in patients with PRAID.

V and J are TRBV6-1 and TRBJ2-1; 10 nucleotides align to TRBD1. This TCR was sampled from a human donor with POMP-related autoinflammation and immune dysregulation (PRAID). Sequencing was performed on CD4+ T cells from PBMCs, taken before stem cell transplantation. The CDR3 is CASRKRTGGNEQFF. As DNA, the CDR3 is TGTGCCAGCAGAAAACGGACAGGGGGCAATGAGCAGTTCTTC.